This TCR beta chain was identified during a study of OX40 agonist ivuxolimab in advanced cancers. Study details: Patients were around 83% male with ages roughly 20 to 90, mean 60. In three patients, partial responses were observed, one with hepatocellular carcinoma and two with cutaneous melanoma.

The CDR3 length is 14 residues. Concerning this clone itself: Its antigen is as yet unknown.

TCRdb's table, derived via immunoSEQ multiplex PCR, lists solely in-frame clones and lacks some. The data contain 40,000 or so clones, 88% of them singletons. The study, taken as a whole, reports: By week 6 at 0.1 to 3.0 mg/kg, blood CD4+ and CD8+ T cells had expanded clonally.

This rearrangement joins TRBV21-1 to TRBJ2-7; the listed D gene, TRBD1, was not tested against the DNA. TRBV21-1 is flagged as a pseudogene. This TCR derives from an adult with an advanced solid tumor such as melanoma, head and neck, liver or kidney cancer. The material was CD4+ or CD8+ T cells sorted from blood, obtained in a trial of the OX40 agonist ivuxolimab. CDR3 sequence reads: CASSPGATGCEQYF. The CDR3, as DNA: TGTGCCAGCAGCCCTGGGGCCACAGGGTGCGAGCAGTACTTC.